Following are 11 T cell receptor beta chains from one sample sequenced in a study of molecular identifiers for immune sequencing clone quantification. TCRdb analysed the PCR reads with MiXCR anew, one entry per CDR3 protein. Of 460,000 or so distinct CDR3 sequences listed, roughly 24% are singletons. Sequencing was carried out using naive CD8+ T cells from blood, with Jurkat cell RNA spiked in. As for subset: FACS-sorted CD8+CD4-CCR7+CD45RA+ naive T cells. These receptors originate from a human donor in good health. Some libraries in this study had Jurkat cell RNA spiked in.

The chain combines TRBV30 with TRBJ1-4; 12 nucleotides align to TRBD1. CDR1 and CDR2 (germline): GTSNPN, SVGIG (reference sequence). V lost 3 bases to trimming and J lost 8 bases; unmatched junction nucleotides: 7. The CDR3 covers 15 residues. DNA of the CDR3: TGTGCCTGGAGCTTAGGGACAGGGGGCAGAGAAAAACTGTTTTTT. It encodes CAWSLGTGGREKLFF.

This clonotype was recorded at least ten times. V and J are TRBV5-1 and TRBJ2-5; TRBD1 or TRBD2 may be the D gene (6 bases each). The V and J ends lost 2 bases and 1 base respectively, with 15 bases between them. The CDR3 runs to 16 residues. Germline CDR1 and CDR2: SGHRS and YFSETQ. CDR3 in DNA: TGCGCCAGCAGCTTCCGGGGGCGAGGGGCCCAAGAGACCCAGTACTTC. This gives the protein CASSFRGRGAQETQYF.

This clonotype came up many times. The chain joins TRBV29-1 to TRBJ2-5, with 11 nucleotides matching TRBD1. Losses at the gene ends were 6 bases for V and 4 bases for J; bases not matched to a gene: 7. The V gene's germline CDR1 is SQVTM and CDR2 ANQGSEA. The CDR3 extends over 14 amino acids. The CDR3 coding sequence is TGCAGCGTGGAAAGGACAGGGGGCGTAGAGACCCAGTACTTC. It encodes CSVERTGGVETQYF.

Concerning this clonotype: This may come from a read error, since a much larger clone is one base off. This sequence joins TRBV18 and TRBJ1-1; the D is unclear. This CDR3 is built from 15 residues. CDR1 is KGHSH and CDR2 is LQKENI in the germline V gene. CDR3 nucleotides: TGTGCCTGCTCTCCCACGACGGGAGAACTCACTGAAGCTTTCTTT. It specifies CACSPTTGELTEAFF.

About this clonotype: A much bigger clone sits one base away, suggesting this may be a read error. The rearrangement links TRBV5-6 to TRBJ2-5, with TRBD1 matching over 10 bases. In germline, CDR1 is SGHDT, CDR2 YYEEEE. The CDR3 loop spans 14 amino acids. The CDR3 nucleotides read TGTGCCAGCAGCTCGGGACAGGGGTTCGAGAACCAGTACTTC. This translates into CASSSGQGFENQYF. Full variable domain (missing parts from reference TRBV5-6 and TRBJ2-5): DAGVTQSPTHLIKTRGQQVTLRCSPKSGHDTVSWYQQALGQGPQFIFQYYEEEERQRGNFPDRFSGHQFPNYSSELNVNALLLGDSALYLCASSSGQGFENQYFGPGTRLLVL.

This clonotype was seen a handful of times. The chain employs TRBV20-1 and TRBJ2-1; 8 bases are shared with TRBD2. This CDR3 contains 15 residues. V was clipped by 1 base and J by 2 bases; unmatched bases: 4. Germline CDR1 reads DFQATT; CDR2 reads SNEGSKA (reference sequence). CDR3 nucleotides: TGCAGTGCTAGAGTTAGCGGGGCTGCCTACAATGAGCAGTTCTTC. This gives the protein CSARVSGAAYNEQFF.

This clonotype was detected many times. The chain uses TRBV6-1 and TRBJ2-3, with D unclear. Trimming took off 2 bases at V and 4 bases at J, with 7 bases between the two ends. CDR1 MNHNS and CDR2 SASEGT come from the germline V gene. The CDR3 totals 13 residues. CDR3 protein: CASSELDPDTQYF. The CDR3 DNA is TGTGCCAGCAGTGAACTGGATCCAGATACGCAGTATTTT.

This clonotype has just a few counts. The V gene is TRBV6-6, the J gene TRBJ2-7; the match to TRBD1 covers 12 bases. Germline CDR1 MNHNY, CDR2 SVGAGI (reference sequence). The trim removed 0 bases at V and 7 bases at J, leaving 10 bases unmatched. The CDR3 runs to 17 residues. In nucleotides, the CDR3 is TGTGCCAGCAGTTACTCCGGGTGGGGACAGGGGGCAAGGGAGCAGTACTTC. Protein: CASSYSGWGQGAREQYF.

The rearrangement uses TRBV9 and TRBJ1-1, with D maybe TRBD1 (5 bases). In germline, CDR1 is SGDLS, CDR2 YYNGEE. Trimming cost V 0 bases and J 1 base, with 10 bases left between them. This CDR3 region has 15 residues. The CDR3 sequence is CASSVAWTPNTEAFF. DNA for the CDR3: TGTGCCAGCAGCGTAGCTTGGACACCGAACACTGAAGCTTTCTTT.

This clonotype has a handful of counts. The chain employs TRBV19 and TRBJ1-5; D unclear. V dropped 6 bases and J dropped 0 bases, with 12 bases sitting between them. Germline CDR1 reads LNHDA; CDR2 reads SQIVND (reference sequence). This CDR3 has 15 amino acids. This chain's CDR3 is CASSIAAYSNQPQHF. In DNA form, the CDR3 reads TGTGCCAGTAGCATTGCGGCCTATAGCAATCAGCCCCAGCATTTT.

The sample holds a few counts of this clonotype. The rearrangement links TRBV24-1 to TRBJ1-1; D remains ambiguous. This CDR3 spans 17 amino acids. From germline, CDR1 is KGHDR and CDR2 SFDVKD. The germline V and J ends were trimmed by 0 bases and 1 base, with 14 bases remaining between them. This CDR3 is CATSDLAAVFSNTEAFF. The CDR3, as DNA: TGTGCCACCAGTGATTTGGCGGCAGTTTTCTCGAACACTGAAGCTTTCTTT.